A single T cell receptor beta chain is shown here with its context. The target of this receptor is not known. Base-call qualities are not available, and no considerably larger clone is one nucleotide away. CD8 naive samples consisted of CD45RO-negative cells that were positively selected for CCR7, yielding a CD45RA+CCR7+ population without TemRA cells. Healthy HIV-negative adults with no recently reported acute infections or vaccinations were included as donors. Only Caucasian adults living in Nashville, Tennessee, USA were represented among the donors. After blood collection by leukapheresis, PBMCs were isolated using Ficoll-Histopaque density gradient centrifugation and then cryopreserved in the vapor phase of liquid nitrogen. Purity and quantity of every magnetically sorted T cell population were checked by analytical flow cytometry. From each sorted fraction, genomic DNA was isolated and quantified by UV absorbance on a Nanodrop 2000c.

This entry is derived from a study of shared clonotypes between healthy human individuals (dated by TCRdb to the early 2020s). Regarding the study in general: A few men and a couple of women, aged 18 to 49 years, made up the cohort. For each donor, CD4 naive and CD4 memory were each run on three plates, CD8 naive on two plates, and CD8 memory on one plate. Per donor, leukapheresis produced somewhere between about 0.94 and 9 billion PBMCs. Blood TCR repertoires of roughly 5 healthy adults were deeply sequenced to estimate repertoire size and the extent of clonotype sharing between individuals. Libraries were prepared and TCR repertoires were sequenced by different laboratories using diverse techniques, in order to increase sequencing depth and limit assay-specific biases.

Using the deep immunoSEQ assay, multiplex PCR amplified TCR CDR3 regions from genomic DNA. Extracted genomic DNA from each cell subset was spread evenly across all wells of several immunoSEQ 96-well plates, with each plate serving as a replicate. For sorted subsets, 200 to 250 ng genomic DNA, equal to 30,000 to 35,000 T cell genomes, was loaded into each replicate PCR. Purified libraries were measured with a Qubit 3.0 fluorometer, size-checked on a Bioanalyzer 2100, and measured again with the KAPA Library Quantification kit. A separate single-read 150-cycle Illumina NextSeq 550 flow cell was used to sequence each immunoSEQ 96-well plate. The study's processing was this. The immunoSEQ output contained only junctional sequences without quality scores, so filtering could not match that applied to full-length reads. To assign V/J genes and CDR3, sequences were annotated against IMGT germline references using PyIR, a Python wrapper for IgBLAST v1.9. Reads were filtered out if the reads had weak V/J assignments (E-value above 1e-6), no CDR3, stop codons, out-of-frame junctions, or ambiguous translated residues. V3J clonotypes were defined as sequences sharing the same inferred V gene, J gene, and CDR3 amino acid sequence. The percentage overlap between two repertoires was calculated by dividing the number of shared unique clonotypes by the size of the smaller repertoire. RTK rarefaction, the Chao1 estimator, and Recon v2.1 estimates of unobserved clonotypes were used to assess repertoire richness. For all TCRbeta clonotypes obtained by the gDNA method from several donors, generation probabilities were computed with OLGA. TCRdb retrieved this table from immuneACCESS and kept in-frame rearrangements only. Not all clones are present; in checked studies, unresolved V genes account for under half, and no reason is known for the remainder. V and J calls and clone size follow that table, whereas D and trimming were derived from the DNA. This sample comprises roughly 590,000 clones, just under 97% of them detected only once. Around 0.097% of the sample lies in the top ten.

Its CDR3 holds 16 amino acids, cysteine through phenylalanine. Left in the record is the CDR3 DNA by itself, 48 bases read in frame from the first base. Trimming takes 3 bases off V and 3 bases off J; junction bases not matched to a gene: 9. The germline V gene gives CDR1 as SGDLS and CDR2 as YYNGEE. Points the paper makes about the study in general: Even with the large sequencing depth, rarefaction of the sorted-subset datasets indicated that sequencing was incomplete. Approximately 4.8% of naive CD4, 3.5% of naive CD8, approximately 2.2% of memory CD4, and more than 0.35% of memory CD8 clonotypes were shared across several donors. Because the study included only a small number of donors, the genetic and exposure-history diversity represented was limited. Clonotypes shared by all four sorted-subset donors showed higher generation probabilities than non-shared clonotypes. Naive subsets generally had larger estimated clonotype richness than memory subsets. Sampling was restricted to blood, and TCR repertoires in tissues likely differ from the TCR repertoires found in blood. Pairwise subsampling indicated that sequencing depth was expected to affect the degree of clonotype sharing among donors.

The specimen sequenced was naive CD8+ T cells sorted from blood. Taken with the paper, the label for cell subset or site translates to: CD45RA+CCR7+. The sequence derives from a young woman in good health. The chain was built from TRBV9 and TRBJ2-3, and 8 bases in between align with TRBD2. The CDR3 region has the sequence CASSESGSGVTDTQYF. DNA sequence: TGTGCCAGCAGCGAGAGCGGGAGTGGGGTGACAGATACGCAGTATTTT.